This T cell receptor (beta chain) was captured in a study of control samples from healthy donors and cancer patients. TCRdb's table, derived via immunoSEQ multiplex PCR, lists solely in-frame clones and lacks some. The sample lists just over 150,000 clones, around 90% occurring once. Germline V gene lookup returns CDR1 PRHDT and CDR2 FYEKMQ (reference sequence). The junction had 2 bases not matched to a gene; V was cut back by 4 bases and J by 2 bases. This CDR3 contains 14 residues. The chain recombines TRBV13 with TRBJ1-3, with TRBD1 matching 7 bases. This clonotype was sampled from a man aged 30 to 45 in good health. Input material: blood. The CDR3 spells CASSSGGPGNTIYF. The CDR3 DNA reads as TGTGCCAGCAGCTCAGGGGGTCCTGGAAACACCATATATTTT.